These 25 T cell receptor beta chains were all obtained from the same sample, sequenced in a study of graft-versus-host responses after intestinal transplantation. These receptors are not linked to any known antigen. Clones were read by immunoSEQ multiplex PCR, and TCRdb kept only the in-frame ones, dropping some. The sample has about 130,000 clones; 92% are singletons. The sequencing here drew on unstimulated CD4+ T cells sorted from spleen or lymph node cells, taken before intestinal transplant. The receptors shown here come from a human donor who received an intestinal transplant.

CDR3 DNA sequence: TGCGCCGGAGGTAGCTACACCTTC. Protein product: CAGGSYTF. The V gene is TRBV10-1, the J gene TRBJ1-2; D is unresolved. Trimming took off 11 bases at V and 9 bases at J, with 7 bases between the two ends. Germline V gene sequence: CDR1 WNHNN, CDR2 SYGVQD (reference sequence). This CDR3 contains 8 residues.

The chain joins TRBV19 to TRBJ1-1; 9 bases are shared with TRBD1. The germline V gene encodes CDR1 LNHDA and CDR2 SQIVND (reference sequence). Trimming cost V 6 bases and J 1 base; bases outside gene matches: 6. The CDR3 runs 15 residues. CDR3 amino acids: CASRRQGVSNTEAFF. The CDR3 DNA reads as TGTGCCAGTAGAAGACAGGGGGTATCGAACACTGAAGCTTTCTTT.

This sequence joins TRBV19 and TRBJ1-4; 7 positions agree with TRBD1. J lost 2 bases, V lost 7 bases, and 4 bases had no gene match. This CDR3 is 14 amino acids long. CDR1 and CDR2 (germline): LNHDA, SQIVND (reference sequence). The CDR3 bases are TGTGCCAGTATCGACAGGGCCACTAATGAAAAACTGTTTTTT. This gives the protein CASIDRATNEKLFF.

The rearrangement joins TRBV6-1 to TRBJ2-1; 16 bases are a match to TRBD2. V lost 4 bases, J lost 6 bases, and 6 bases stayed unmatched. The germline gives CDR1 MNHNS, CDR2 SASEGT. The CDR3 length is 17 residues. The CDR3 DNA sequence: TGTGCCAGCAGTGTGGGACTAGCGGGAGGGTGGGGCAATGAGCAGTTCTTC. It codes for CASSVGLAGGWGNEQFF.

The CDR3 sequence is CASSLGSTNYEQYF. The CDR3 nucleotides are TGTGCCAGCAGCTTGGGCTCCACGAACTACGAGCAGTACTTC. The chain uses TRBV5-5 and TRBJ2-7; no reliable D call. V was shortened by 0 bases and J by 3 bases, with 10 bases between the two germline ends. The germline V gene has CDR1 SGHKS and CDR2 YYEKEE (reference sequence). The CDR3 runs 14 residues. Drawing the rest from reference TRBV5-5 and TRBJ2-7, the complete variable domain is DAGVTQSPTHLIKTRGQQVTLRCSPISGHKSVSWYQQVLGQGPQFIFQYYEKEERGRGNFPDRFSARQFPNYSSELNVNALLLGDSALYLCASSLGSTNYEQYFGPGTRLTVT.

J is TRBJ2-1 and V is TRBV4-3; D is perhaps TRBD2 (6 bases). From germline, CDR1 is LGHNA and CDR2 YSLEER. The CDR3 is 19 residues long. V was clipped by 0 bases and J by 6 bases, with 24 bases between them. The CDR3 DNA follows: TGCGCCAGCAGCCAAGATGACGGGGTGGGTCAATGGAGGGTCAATGAGCAGTTCTTC. It codes for CASSQDDGVGQWRVNEQFF.

This clone appeared a few times. The chain links TRBV14 to TRBJ1-1; TRBD1 is a possible D gene (6 bases). Between the trimmed V and J ends, which lost 5 bases and 10 bases, there was a span of 14 bases. CDR1 and CDR2 from the germline V gene are SGHDN and FVKESK. The CDR3 is 12 amino acids. The chain's CDR3 is CASSSSGGGAFF. The CDR3 bases are TGTGCCAGCAGCTCCTCGGGAGGGGGAGCTTTCTTT.

The V and J genes are TRBV7-9 and TRBJ2-5; D is uncertain. Between the trimmed V and J ends, which lost 6 bases and 2 bases, there was a span of 4 bases. The germline CDR1 and CDR2 sequences are SEHNR and FQNEAQ (reference sequence). The CDR3 is made up of 11 amino acids. The CDR3 spells CASRRQETQYF. The CDR3 bases are TGTGCCAGCAGACGACAAGAGACCCAGTACTTC.

The rearrangement joins TRBV7-2 to TRBJ1-2; 8 bases agree with TRBD1. V dropped 3 bases and J dropped 2; count of bases not matched to a gene: 5. CDR1 is SGHTA and CDR2 is FQGNSA in the germline V gene. The length of the CDR3 is 15 residues. The CDR3 sequence: CASSFPGQGNYGYTF. In DNA, the CDR3 is TGTGCCAGCAGCTTCCCTGGACAGGGCAACTATGGCTACACCTTC.

The V gene is TRBV9, the J gene TRBJ2-7; 7 positions match TRBD2. The CDR3 consists of 15 residues. J lost 2 bases, V lost 0 bases, and 5 bases had no gene match. Per germline, CDR1 SGDLS and CDR2 YYNGEE. The CDR3 region is CASSVDAGVPYEQYF. The CDR3 coding sequence is TGTGCCAGCAGCGTAGACGCGGGAGTCCCCTACGAGCAGTACTTC.

This clone was observed a few times. The chain carries TRBV14 and TRBJ1-2, with a weak D call TRBD1 (5 bases). The CDR3 runs 15 residues. In germline, CDR1 is SGHDN, CDR2 FVKESK. Trimming removed 4 bases at V and 4 bases at J, with 16 bases between. The CDR3 DNA is TGTGCCAGCAGCCCCCCCGGGGCAACCTTCTATGGCTACACCTTC. It specifies CASSPPGATFYGYTF.

The chain has TRBV7-6 and TRBJ2-7, with D tentatively TRBD2 (6 bases). V lost 1 base to trimming and J lost 3 bases, with 13 bases between them. The CDR3 loop spans 15 amino acids. Germline V gene sequence: CDR1 SGHVS, CDR2 FNYEAQ. DNA of the CDR3: TGTGCCAGCAGCTTAGTAGGGCAGGGAGGCTACGAGCAGTACTTC. Translated: CASSLVGQGGYEQYF.

The J gene is TRBJ2-1, the V gene TRBV5-1, with unresolved D. V lost 8 bases and J 8 bases, leaving 14 bases between the germline ends. In germline, CDR1 is SGHRS, CDR2 YFSETQ. This CDR3 is 12 amino acids long. The CDR3 coding sequence is TGCGCCAGAGCCGTGAGTCGGGATGAGCAGTTCTTC. Translated: CARAVSRDEQFF.

V and J are TRBV4-1 and TRBJ2-3; TRBD1 is a possible D gene (5 bases). CDR1 MGHRA and CDR2 YSYEKL come from the germline V gene. The CDR3 is 17 amino acids. V gave up 3 bases and J gave up 4 bases, with 20 bases separating them. CDR3 loop: CASSQGRAFETADTQYF. CDR3 sequence (DNA): TGCGCCAGCAGCCAGGGCAGGGCCTTCGAGACGGCAGATACGCAGTATTTT.

The V call is TRBV6-7, the J call TRBJ2-7; unclear D gene. TRBV6-7 counts as an open reading frame of uncertain function. This CDR3 comprises 15 residues. V dropped 7 bases and J dropped 5 bases, with 21 bases sitting between them. CDR3 sequence reads: CASTPGQECSNEQYF. The CDR3 DNA is TGTGCCAGCACTCCGGGCCAGGAGTGTAGCAACGAGCAGTACTTC.

CDR3 sequence: CASSQDLRQGSNQPQHF. DNA for the CDR3: TGTGCCAGCAGCCAAGATCTCCGACAGGGCAGCAATCAGCCCCAGCATTTT. V and J are TRBV4-2 and TRBJ1-5, with 7 bases aligning to TRBD1. Per germline, CDR1 LGHNA and CDR2 YNFKEQ. The V gene end was trimmed by 0 bases and the J gene end by 1 base; junction bases not matched to a gene: 6. This CDR3 is built from 17 residues.

The genes are TRBV2 and TRBJ2-2; D uncertain. Trimming shortened V by 7 bases and J by 4 bases, and 13 bases separated the two germline ends. This CDR3 is 14 amino acids long. Germline CDR1 and CDR2: SNHLY and FYNNEI. The CDR3 loop reads CASNPRLGTGELFF. The CDR3 nucleotides read TGTGCCAGCAACCCTAGGCTGGGCACCGGGGAGCTGTTTTTT.

The rearrangement uses TRBV25-1 and TRBJ2-3; 8 bases agree with TRBD2. Unmatched junction bases numbered 10, after V lost 6 bases and J lost 2 bases. CDR3 length: 16 amino acids. Germline loops: CDR1 MGHDK, CDR2 SYGVNS. CDR3 DNA sequence: TGTGCCAGCAGCCATGGGGGCGGGAGGATCACAGATACGCAGTATTTT. This translates into CASSHGGGRITDTQYF.

V usage is TRBV7-3 and J usage is TRBJ2-1; D remains ambiguous. The CDR3 has 13 residues. Trimming removed 5 bases from V and 5 bases from J, with 10 bases in between. Germline assignment: CDR1 SGHTA and CDR2 FQGTGA. The DNA of the CDR3 is TGTGCCAGCAGCCCCTTGGGGAACAATGAGCAGTTCTTC. Translated: CASSPLGNNEQFF.

The chain employs TRBV5-1 and TRBJ2-5, with D tentatively TRBD1 or TRBD2 (5 bases each). The DNA end lines up better with TRBJ2-7; the J call may be wrong. The CDR3 is made up of 14 amino acids. The germline CDR1 and CDR2 sequences are SGHRS and YFSETQ. CDR3 sequence: CASSTGTVFNEQYF. The CDR3 DNA reads TGCGCCAGCAGTACCGGGACGGTCTTTAACGAGCAGTACTTC.

The V call is TRBV7-9, the J call TRBJ1-1, with TRBD1 matching over 7 bases. This CDR3 contains 16 residues. V was pared by 2 bases and J by 5 bases, with 11 bases of the junction left unmatched. From germline, CDR1 is SEHNR and CDR2 FQNEAQ (reference sequence). The CDR3 is CASSLNLGRGKTEAFF. CDR3 DNA: TGTGCCAGCAGCTTAAATTTGGGCAGGGGGAAAACTGAAGCTTTCTTT.

In nucleotides, the CDR3 is TGTGCTAGTGGTCCAGTCGGGACTAGCGGGAGCCGGGGGGGAGATACGCAGTATTTT. Its protein product is CASGPVGTSGSRGGDTQYF. The rearrangement uses TRBV12-5 and TRBJ2-3; 14 bases agree with TRBD2. The CDR3 spans 19 residues. Germline-derived CDR1 and CDR2 are LGHNT and FRNRAP. V trimming: 5 bases; J trimming: 5 bases; junction bases outside the gene matches: 15.

This clone was picked up one time. The chain recombines TRBV5-1 with TRBJ2-7, with 7 bases lining up with TRBD2. Trimming at V came to 0 bases and at J to 2 bases, leaving 8 bases not matched to a gene. Germline V gives CDR1 SGHRS, CDR2 YFSETQ. The CDR3 contains 16 residues. The CDR3: CASSLVLGLKTYEQYF. DNA for the CDR3: TGCGCCAGCAGCTTGGTGTTGGGACTAAAAACCTACGAGCAGTACTTC.

The rearrangement links TRBV28 to TRBJ2-5; TRBD1 matches 7 bases. This CDR3 is built from 14 residues. V lost 4 bases and J lost 4; bases outside the gene matches: 6. The germline CDR1 and CDR2 sequences are MDHEN and SYDVKM. The CDR3 spells CASSWDRGAETQYF. The CDR3 region has the DNA TGTGCCAGCAGTTGGGACAGAGGGGCAGAGACCCAGTACTTC.

The genes are TRBV28 and TRBJ2-1; TRBD2 matches 10 bases. The germline CDR1 and CDR2 sequences are MDHEN and SYDVKM. The V and J ends lost 7 bases and 0 bases, in that order; junction bases with no gene match: 18. The CDR3 sequence is 20 residues long. The CDR3 loop reads CASTHLHEREGPLSYNEQFF. CDR3 DNA: TGTGCCAGCACCCACCTACACGAGCGGGAGGGTCCGCTCTCCTACAATGAGCAGTTCTTC.